Here is one T cell receptor (beta chain) with its context. The antigen remains unidentified. The repertoire was sequenced with immunoSEQ multiplex PCR; TCRdb's copy has only in-frame clones and lacks some. This table holds 100,000 to 150,000 clones, 75% to 95% found once. The sample comes from a study of T cell responses to AZD1222 COVID-19 vaccine. Overall study findings and caveats: Rises in breadth and depth of Spike-specific TCRs came after two AZD1222 doses. Females made up more of the donors, who were largely white British, and clonal diversity may have come out too low. Per reports, nearly half of all spike-specific TCRs target regions that are unmutated in variants.

V was shortened by 8 bases and J by 2 bases, with 7 bases between the two germline ends. This CDR3 contains 12 residues. Germline assignment: CDR1 MDHEN and CDR2 SYDVKM. This chain connects TRBV28 to TRBJ2-1, with D possibly being TRBD1 (5 bases). Sequenced here: peripheral blood, sampled on day 0 of AZD1222 vaccination. The sequence was obtained from an adult in good health. CDR3 nucleotide sequence: TGTGCCAGCGGGGCGCCCTACAATGAGCAGTTCTTC. Its translation is CASGAPYNEQFF.